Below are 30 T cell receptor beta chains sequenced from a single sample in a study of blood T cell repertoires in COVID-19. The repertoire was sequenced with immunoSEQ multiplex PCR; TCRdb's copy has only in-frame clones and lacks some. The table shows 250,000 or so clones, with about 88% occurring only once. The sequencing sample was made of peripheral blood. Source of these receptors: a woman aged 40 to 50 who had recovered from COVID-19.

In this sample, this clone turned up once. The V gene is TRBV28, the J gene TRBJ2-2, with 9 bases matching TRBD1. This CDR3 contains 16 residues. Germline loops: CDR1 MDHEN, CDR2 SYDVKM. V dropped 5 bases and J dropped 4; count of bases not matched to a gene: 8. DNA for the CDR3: TGTGCCAGCAGTCCGTACAGGGGGCAGGCCACCGGGGAGCTGTTTTTT. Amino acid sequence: CASSPYRGQATGELFF.

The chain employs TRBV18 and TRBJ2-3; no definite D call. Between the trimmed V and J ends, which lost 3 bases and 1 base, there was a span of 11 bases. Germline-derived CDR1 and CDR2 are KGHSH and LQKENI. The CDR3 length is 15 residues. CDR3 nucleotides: TGTGCCAGCTCACCCGAAACTTTTCGCACAGATACGCAGTATTTT. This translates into CASSPETFRTDTQYF.

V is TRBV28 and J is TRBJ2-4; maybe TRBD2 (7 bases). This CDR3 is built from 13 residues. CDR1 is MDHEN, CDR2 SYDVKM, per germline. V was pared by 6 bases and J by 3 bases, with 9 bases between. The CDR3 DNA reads TGTGCCAGCAGGGGAGGGGGCAAAAACATTCAGTACTTC. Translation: CASRGGGKNIQYF.

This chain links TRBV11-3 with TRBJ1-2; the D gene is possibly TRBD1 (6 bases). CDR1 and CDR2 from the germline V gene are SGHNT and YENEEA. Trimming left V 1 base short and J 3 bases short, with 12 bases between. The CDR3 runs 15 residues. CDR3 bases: TGTGCCAGCAGCTTAGCCGCGGACAGTTACTATGGCTACACCTTC. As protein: CASSLAADSYYGYTF. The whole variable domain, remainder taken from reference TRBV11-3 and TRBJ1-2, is EAGVVQSPRYKIIEKKQPVAFWCNPISGHNTLYWYLQNLGQGPELLIRYENEEAVDDSQLPKDRFSAERLKGVDSTLKIQPAELGDSAVYLCASSLAADSYYGYTFGSGTRLTVV.

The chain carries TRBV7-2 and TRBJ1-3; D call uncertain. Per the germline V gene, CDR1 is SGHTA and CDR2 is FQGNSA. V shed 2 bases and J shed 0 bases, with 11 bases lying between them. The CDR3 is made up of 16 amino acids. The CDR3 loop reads CASSLFVGSSGNTIYF. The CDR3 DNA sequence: TGTGCCAGCAGCTTATTTGTTGGGAGCTCTGGAAACACCATATATTTT. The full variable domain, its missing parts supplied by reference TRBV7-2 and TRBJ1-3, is GAGVSQSPSNKVTEKGKDVELRCDPISGHTALYWYRQSLGQGLEFLIYFQGNSAPDKSGLPSDRFSAERTGGSVSTLTIQRTQQEDSAVYLCASSLFVGSSGNTIYFGEGSWLTVV.

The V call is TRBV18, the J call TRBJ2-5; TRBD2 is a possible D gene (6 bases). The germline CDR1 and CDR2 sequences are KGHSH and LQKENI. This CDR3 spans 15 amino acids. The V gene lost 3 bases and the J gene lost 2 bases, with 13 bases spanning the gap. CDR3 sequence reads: CASSPRTGAQETQYF. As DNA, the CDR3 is TGTGCCAGCTCACCCCGGACGGGAGCTCAAGAGACCCAGTACTTC.

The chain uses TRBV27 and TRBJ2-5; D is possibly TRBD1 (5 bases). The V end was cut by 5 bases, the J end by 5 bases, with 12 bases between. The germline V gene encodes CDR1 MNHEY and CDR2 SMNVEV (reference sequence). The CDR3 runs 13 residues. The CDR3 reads CASSTDHRETQYF. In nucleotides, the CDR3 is TGTGCCAGCAGTACGGACCACAGGGAGACCCAGTACTTC.

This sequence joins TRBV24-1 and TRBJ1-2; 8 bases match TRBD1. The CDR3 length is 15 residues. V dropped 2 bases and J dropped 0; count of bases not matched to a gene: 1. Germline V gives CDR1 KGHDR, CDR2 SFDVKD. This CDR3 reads CATSDSQGANYGYTF. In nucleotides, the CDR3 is TGTGCCACCAGTGATTCACAGGGGGCTAACTATGGCTACACCTTC.

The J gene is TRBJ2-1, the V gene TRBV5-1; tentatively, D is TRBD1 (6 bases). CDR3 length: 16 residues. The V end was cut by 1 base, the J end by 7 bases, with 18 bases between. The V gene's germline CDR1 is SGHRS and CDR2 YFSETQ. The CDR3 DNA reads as TGCGCCAGCAGCTTGTCCCCAGGGGTAATAGGGAATGAGCAGTTCTTC. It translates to CASSLSPGVIGNEQFF. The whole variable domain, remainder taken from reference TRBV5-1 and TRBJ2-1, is KAGVTQTPRYLIKTRGQQVTLSCSPISGHRSVSWYQQTPGQGLQFLFEYFSETQRNKGNFPGRFSGRQFSNSRSEMNVSTLELGDSALYLCASSLSPGVIGNEQFFGPGTRLTVL.

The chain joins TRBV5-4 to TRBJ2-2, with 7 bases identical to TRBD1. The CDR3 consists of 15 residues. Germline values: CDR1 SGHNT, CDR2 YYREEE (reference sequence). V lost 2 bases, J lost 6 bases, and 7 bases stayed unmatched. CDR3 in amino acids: CASSLAPTGAGELFF. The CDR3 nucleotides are TGTGCCAGCAGCTTAGCCCCTACAGGGGCCGGGGAGCTGTTTTTT.

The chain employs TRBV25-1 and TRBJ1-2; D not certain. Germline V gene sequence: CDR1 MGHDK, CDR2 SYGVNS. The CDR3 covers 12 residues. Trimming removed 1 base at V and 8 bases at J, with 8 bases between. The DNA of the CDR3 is TGTGCCAGCAGTGAATTTGTTAGCGGCTACACCTTC. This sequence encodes CASSEFVSGYTF.

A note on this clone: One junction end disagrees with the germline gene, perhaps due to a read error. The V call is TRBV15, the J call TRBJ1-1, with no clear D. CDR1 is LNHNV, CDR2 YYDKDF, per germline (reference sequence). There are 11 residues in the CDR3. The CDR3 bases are TGTGCCACCAGCAGCTCCCCTCAGGTAGACTTT. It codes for CATSSSPQVDF.

DNA for the CDR3: TGTGCCAGCAGTTTTCGGGGGTATGGCTACACCTTC. Amino acid sequence: CASSFRGYGYTF. The chain couples TRBV27 to TRBJ1-2; D is possibly TRBD1 (5 bases). The CDR3 runs 12 residues. The ends were cut back, 3 bases at V and 5 bases at J, with 7 bases in the middle. CDR1 and CDR2 (germline): MNHEY, SMNVEV (reference sequence).

The CDR3 reads CASSTTRGYNEQFF. The CDR3 region has the DNA TGTGCCAGCAGCACGACCAGGGGTTACAATGAGCAGTTCTTC. The genes are TRBV11-2 and TRBJ2-1; D is perhaps TRBD1 (6 bases). The CDR3 spans 14 residues. The V end was cut by 5 bases, the J end by 4 bases, with 12 bases between. Germline V gene sequence: CDR1 SGHAT, CDR2 FQNNGV.

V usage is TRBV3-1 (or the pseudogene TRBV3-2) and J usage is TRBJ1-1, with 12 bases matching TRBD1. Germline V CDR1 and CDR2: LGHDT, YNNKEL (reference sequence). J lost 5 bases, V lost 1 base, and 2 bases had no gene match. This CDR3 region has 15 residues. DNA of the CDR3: TGTGCCAGCAGCCAAGCGGGACAGGGGGCAACTGAAGCTTTCTTT. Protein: CASSQAGQGATEAFF.

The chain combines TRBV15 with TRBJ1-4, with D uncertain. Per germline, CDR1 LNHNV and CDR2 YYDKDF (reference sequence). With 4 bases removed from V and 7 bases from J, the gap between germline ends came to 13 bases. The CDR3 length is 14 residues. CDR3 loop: CATSTAPGSEKLFF. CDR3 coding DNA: TGTGCCACCAGCACCGCCCCGGGGTCTGAAAAACTGTTTTTT.

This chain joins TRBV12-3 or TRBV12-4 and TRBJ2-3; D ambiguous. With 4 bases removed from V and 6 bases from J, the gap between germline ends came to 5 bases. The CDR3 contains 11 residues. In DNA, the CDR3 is TGTGCCAGCAGTTCCCTGGATACGCAGTATTTT. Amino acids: CASSSLDTQYF.

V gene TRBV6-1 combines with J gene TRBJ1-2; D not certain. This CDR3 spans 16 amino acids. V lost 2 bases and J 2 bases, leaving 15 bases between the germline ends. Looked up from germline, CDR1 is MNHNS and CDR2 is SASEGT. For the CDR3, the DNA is TGTGCCAGCAGTGAAAGTCCGCGGGGTTACAACTATGGCTACACCTTC. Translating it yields CASSESPRGYNYGYTF.

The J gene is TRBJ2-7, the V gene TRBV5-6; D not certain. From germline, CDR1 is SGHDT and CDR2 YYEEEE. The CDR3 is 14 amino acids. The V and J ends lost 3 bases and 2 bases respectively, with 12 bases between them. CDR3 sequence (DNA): TGTGCCAGCAGCTGGCTGGGTCAGGCCTACGAGCAGTACTTC. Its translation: CASSWLGQAYEQYF. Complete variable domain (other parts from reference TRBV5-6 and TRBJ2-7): DAGVTQSPTHLIKTRGQQVTLRCSPKSGHDTVSWYQQALGQGPQFIFQYYEEEERQRGNFPDRFSGHQFPNYSSELNVNALLLGDSALYLCASSWLGQAYEQYFGPGTRLTVT.

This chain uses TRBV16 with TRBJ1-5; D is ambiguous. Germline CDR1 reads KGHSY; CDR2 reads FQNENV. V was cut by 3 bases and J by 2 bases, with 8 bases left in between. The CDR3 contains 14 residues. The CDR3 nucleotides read TGTGCCAGCAGCCAGTTGGAGGGCAATCAGCCCCAGCATTTT. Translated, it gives CASSQLEGNQPQHF.

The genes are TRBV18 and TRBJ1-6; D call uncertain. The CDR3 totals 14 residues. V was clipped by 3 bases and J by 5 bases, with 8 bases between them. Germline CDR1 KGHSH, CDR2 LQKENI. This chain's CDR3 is CASSPTMNNSPLHF. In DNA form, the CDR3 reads TGTGCCAGCTCACCGACAATGAATAATTCACCCCTCCACTTT.

For the CDR3, the DNA is TGTGCCAGCAGCGTAGAGGCGGGGGGGAAGACAGATACGCAGTATTTT. Amino acids: CASSVEAGGKTDTQYF. The gene calls are TRBV9 and TRBJ2-3; 9 positions agree with TRBD2. V lost 0 bases to trimming and J lost 3 bases; unmatched junction nucleotides: 5. Germline V gene data show CDR1 as SGDLS and CDR2 as YYNGEE. The CDR3 has 16 residues.

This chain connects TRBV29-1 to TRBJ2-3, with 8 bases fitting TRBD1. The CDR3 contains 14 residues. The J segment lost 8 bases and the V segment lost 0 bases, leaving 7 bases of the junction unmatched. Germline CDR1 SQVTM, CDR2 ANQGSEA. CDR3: CSVEEFRGLGTQYF. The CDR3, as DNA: TGCAGCGTTGAAGAATTCAGGGGGCTTGGTACGCAGTATTTT.

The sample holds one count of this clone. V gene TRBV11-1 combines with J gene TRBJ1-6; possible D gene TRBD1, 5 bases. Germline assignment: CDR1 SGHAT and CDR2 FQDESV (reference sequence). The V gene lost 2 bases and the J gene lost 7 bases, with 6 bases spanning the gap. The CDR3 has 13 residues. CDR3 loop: CASSLSGNSPLHF. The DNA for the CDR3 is TGTGCCAGCAGCTTATCAGGGAATTCACCCCTCCACTTT.

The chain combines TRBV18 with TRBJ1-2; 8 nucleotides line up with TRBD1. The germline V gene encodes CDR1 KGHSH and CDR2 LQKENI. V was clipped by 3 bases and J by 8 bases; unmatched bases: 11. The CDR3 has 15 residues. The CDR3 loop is CASSPVRQGLGGYTF. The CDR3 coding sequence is TGTGCCAGCTCACCTGTGAGACAGGGGCTTGGGGGCTACACCTTC.

The CDR3 spells CASSLSIGEMDYGYTF. The DNA of the CDR3 is TGTGCCAGCAGTTTATCGATCGGGGAGATGGACTATGGCTACACCTTC. This sequence joins TRBV27 and TRBJ1-2; D remains ambiguous. Germline lookup yields CDR1 MNHEY and CDR2 SMNVEV (reference sequence). Trimming removed 0 bases from V and 3 bases from J, with 14 bases in between. The CDR3 is 16 amino acids.

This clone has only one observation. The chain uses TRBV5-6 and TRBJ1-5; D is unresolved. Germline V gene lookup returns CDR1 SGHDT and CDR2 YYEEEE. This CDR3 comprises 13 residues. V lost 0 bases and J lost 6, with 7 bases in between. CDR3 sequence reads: CASSLDSGQPQHF. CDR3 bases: TGTGCCAGCAGCTTGGATAGTGGTCAGCCCCAGCATTTT.

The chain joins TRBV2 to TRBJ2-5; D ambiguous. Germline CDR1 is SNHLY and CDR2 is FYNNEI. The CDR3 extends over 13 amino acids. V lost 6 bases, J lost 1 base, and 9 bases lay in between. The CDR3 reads CASSLGTQETQYF. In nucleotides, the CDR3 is TGTGCCAGCAGCCTGGGCACCCAAGAGACCCAGTACTTC.

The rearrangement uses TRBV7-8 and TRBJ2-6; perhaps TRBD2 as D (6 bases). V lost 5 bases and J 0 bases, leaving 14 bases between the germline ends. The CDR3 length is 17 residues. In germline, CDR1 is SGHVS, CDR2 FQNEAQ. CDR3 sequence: CASSRRERISGANVLTF. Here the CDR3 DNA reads TGTGCCAGCAGCCGCCGGGAGAGGATCTCTGGGGCCAACGTCCTGACTTTC.

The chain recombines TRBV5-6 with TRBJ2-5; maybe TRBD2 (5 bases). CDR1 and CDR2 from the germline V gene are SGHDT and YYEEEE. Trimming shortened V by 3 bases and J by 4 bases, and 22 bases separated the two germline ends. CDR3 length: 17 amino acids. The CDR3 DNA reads TGTGCCAGCAGCTCCGAACCGGGCTCGCCCCGGGGAGAGACCCAGTACTTC. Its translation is CASSSEPGSPRGETQYF.